This is a list of T cell receptor beta chains from one sample in a study of type 1 regulatory T cells. Their target antigens are unknown. TCRdb recomputed calls from the reads with MiXCR, one row per CDR3 protein. The sample lists fewer than 25,000 distinct CDR3 sequences, around 43% occurring once. Sequenced material: cultured T cells, either the whole culture or a sorted T cell fraction (not recorded which). These receptors were obtained from a human donor in good health. CDR3s include the opening cysteine and the closing phenylalanine or tryptophan. Each record gives: J gene, D gene, clone size, V gene, CDR3 protein, CDR3 DNA. A D gene is named only where the DNA matches it firmly. Clone sizes are given selectively: once, few, many, or a class where the clone is expanded.

j_gene: TRBJ2-1
d_gene: TRBD2
abundance: once
v_gene: TRBV4-2
CDR3aa: CASSQEVGLAANEQFF
CDR3nt: TGTGCCAGCAGCCAAGAAGTGGGACTAGCGGCCAATGAGCAGTTCTTC

j_gene: TRBJ1-1
d_gene: TRBD1
abundance: NA
v_gene: TRBV2
CDR3aa: CASIYRGANTEAFF
CDR3nt: TGTGCCAGCATTTACAGGGGGGCGAACACTGAAGCTTTCTTT

j_gene: TRBJ1-2
d_gene: NA
abundance: NA
v_gene: TRBV11-2
CDR3aa: CASSPKDGARARGYTF
CDR3nt: TGTGCCAGCAGCCCCAAGGACGGAGCGAGGGCCCGCGGCTACACCTTC

j_gene: TRBJ2-7
d_gene: TRBD2
abundance: NA
v_gene: TRBV7-2
CDR3aa: CASSLDRGVYEQYF
CDR3nt: TGTGCCAGCAGCTTAGACCGGGGGGTCTACGAGCAGTACTTC

j_gene: TRBJ1-1
d_gene: NA
abundance: NA
v_gene: TRBV6-1
CDR3aa: CASSEDFGNTEAFF
CDR3nt: TGTGCCAGCAGTGAGGACTTTGGGAACACTGAAGCTTTCTTT

j_gene: TRBJ2-3
d_gene: NA
abundance: few
v_gene: TRBV6-1
CDR3aa: CASSQVGEVMTDTQYF
CDR3nt: TGTGCCAGCAGTCAAGTCGGGGAGGTTATGACAGATACGCAGTATTTT

j_gene: TRBJ2-5
d_gene: TRBD2
abundance: few
v_gene: TRBV20-1
CDR3aa: CSARDRRGGSVQETQYF
CDR3nt: TGCAGTGCTAGAGATCGTCGGGGAGGGTCGGTACAAGAGACCCAGTACTTC

j_gene: TRBJ2-7
d_gene: NA
abundance: few
v_gene: TRBV10-3
CDR3aa: CAISESWGSSYEQYF
CDR3nt: TGTGCCATCAGTGAGTCATGGGGCAGCTCCTACGAGCAGTACTTC

j_gene: TRBJ2-1
d_gene: NA
abundance: NA
v_gene: TRBV24-1
CDR3aa: CATSDPGLLNEQFF
CDR3nt: TGTGCCACCAGTGATCCCGGACTGTTAAATGAGCAGTTCTTC

j_gene: TRBJ1-1
d_gene: NA
abundance: NA
v_gene: TRBV30
CDR3aa: CAWSPQGTTEAFF
CDR3nt: TGTGCCTGGAGTCCCCAGGGTACCACTGAAGCTTTCTTT